The present TCR beta chain was sequenced within a study of T cells in Graves' hyperthyroidism and ophthalmopathy. V lost 4 bases to trimming and J lost 7 bases; unmatched junction nucleotides: 9. In germline, CDR1 is SEHNR, CDR2 FQNEAQ (reference sequence). The CDR3 covers 15 residues. This clonotype was picked up a small number of times. RNA transcripts gave rise to amplified TCR beta CDR3 regions. The HTBI primer set was used in a first-round RT-PCR of the TCR CDR3. TCRdb processed the multiplex PCR reads anew with MiXCR; each CDR3 protein has one entry. Of more than 500,000 distinct CDR3 sequences in the sample, roughly a sixth are singletons; the top ten hold 25% to 30%.

The chain carries TRBV7-9 and TRBJ1-4; 7 bases are shared with TRBD1. Sequenced material: blood. The sequence was collected from a woman aged 25 to 39 with Graves' ophthalmopathy. The CDR3 protein is CASSSLTGVVEKLFF. CDR3 sequence (DNA): TGTGCCAGCAGCTCGCTAACAGGGGTAGTTGAAAAACTGTTTTTT.